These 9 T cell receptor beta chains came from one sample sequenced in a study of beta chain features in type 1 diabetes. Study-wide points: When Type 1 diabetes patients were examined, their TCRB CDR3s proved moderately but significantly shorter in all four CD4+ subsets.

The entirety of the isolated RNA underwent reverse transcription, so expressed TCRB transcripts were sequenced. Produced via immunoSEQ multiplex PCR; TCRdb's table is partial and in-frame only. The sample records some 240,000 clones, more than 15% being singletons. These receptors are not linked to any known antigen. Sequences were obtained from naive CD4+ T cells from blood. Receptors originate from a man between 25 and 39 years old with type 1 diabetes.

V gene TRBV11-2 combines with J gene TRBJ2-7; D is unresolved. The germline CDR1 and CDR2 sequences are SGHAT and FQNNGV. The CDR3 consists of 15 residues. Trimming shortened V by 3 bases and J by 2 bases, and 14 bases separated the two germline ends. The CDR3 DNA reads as TGTGCCAGCAGCTTCGTTACTGGCGGTGCCTACGAGCAGTACTTC. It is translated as CASSFVTGGAYEQYF.

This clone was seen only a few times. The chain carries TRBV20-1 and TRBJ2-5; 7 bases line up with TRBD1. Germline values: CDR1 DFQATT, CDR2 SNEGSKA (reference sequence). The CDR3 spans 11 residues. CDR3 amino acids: CIPGGQETQYF. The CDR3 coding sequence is TGCATACCAGGGGGCCAAGAGACCCAGTACTTC.

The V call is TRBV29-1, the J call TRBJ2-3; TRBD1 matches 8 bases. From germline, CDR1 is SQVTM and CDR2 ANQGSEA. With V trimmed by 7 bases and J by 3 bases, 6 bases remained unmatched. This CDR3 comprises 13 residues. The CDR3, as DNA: TGCAGCGACATTAGGACAGGGACAGATACGCAGTATTTT. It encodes CSDIRTGTDTQYF.

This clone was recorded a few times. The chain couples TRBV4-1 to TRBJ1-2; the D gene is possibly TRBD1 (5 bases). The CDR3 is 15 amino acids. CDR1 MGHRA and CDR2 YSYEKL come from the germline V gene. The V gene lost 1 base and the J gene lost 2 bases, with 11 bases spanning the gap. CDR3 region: CASSQGSGRNYGYTF. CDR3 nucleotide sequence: TGCGCCAGCAGCCAAGGTTCAGGGCGGAACTATGGCTACACCTTC.

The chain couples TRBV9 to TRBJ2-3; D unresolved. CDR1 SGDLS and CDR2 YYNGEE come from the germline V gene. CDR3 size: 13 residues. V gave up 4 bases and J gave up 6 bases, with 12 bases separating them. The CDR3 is CASSYIFTDTQYF. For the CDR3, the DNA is TGTGCCAGCAGCTATATATTCACGGATACGCAGTATTTT.

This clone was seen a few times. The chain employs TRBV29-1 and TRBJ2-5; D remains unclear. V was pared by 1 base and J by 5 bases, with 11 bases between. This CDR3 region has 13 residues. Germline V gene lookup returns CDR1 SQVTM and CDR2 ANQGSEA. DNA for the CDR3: TGCAGCGTTGAAGGGACGGCTCGGGAGACCCAGTACTTC. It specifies CSVEGTARETQYF.

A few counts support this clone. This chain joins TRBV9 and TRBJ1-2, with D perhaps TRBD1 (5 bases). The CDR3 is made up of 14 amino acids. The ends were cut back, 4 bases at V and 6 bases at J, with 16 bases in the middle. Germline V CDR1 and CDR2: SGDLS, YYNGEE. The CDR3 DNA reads TGTGCCAGCAGCCCCACGGGACGGAGCGATGGCTACACCTTC. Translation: CASSPTGRSDGYTF.

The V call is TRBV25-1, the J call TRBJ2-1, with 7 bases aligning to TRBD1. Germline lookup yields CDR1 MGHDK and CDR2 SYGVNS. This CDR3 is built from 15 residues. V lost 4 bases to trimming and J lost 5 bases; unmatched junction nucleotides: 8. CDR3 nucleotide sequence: TGTGCCAGCAGTGGATCGACAGGGCAGAACAATGAGCAGTTCTTC. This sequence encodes CASSGSTGQNNEQFF.

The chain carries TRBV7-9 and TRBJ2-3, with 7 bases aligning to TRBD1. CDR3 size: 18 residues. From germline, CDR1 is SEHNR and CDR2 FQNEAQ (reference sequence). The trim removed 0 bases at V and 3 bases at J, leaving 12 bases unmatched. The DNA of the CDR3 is TGTGCCAGCAGCTTAGCCCAGAACAGGGGAGTCGGTACAGATACGCAGTATTTT. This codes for CASSLAQNRGVGTDTQYF.